This TCR beta chain was sequenced during a study of CD8+ T cells in alopecia areata. Study results and caveats: It was lesional scalp, especially alopecia totalis/universalis, that showed higher clonality than normal scalp.

Extracted RNA was reverse transcribed into cDNA, the sequencing template. Measured with immunoSEQ multiplex PCR; TCRdb has only the in-frame clones, and not every one. The table has about 150,000 clones, around 54% seen once. This clone was picked up a small number of times. The antigen is unknown. CDR3 size: 11 residues. V shed 7 bases and J shed 8 bases, with 10 bases lying between them. Germline V gene data show CDR1 as LNHDA and CDR2 as SQIVND (reference sequence). Sequencing input: CD4+ T cells sorted from blood. The rearrangement links TRBV19 to TRBJ2-3; a weak D match, TRBD1 (5 bases). This clonotype originated in a human donor in good health. CDR3 nucleotides: TGTGCCAGTACCCAAAGGGGTACGCAGTATTTT. Translating it yields CASTQRGTQYF. Full variable domain (rest looked up from reference TRBV19 and TRBJ2-3): DGGITQSPKYLFRKEGQNVTLSCEQNLNHDAMYWYRQDPGQGLRLIYYSQIVNDFQKGDIAEGYSVSREKKESFPLTVTSAQKNPTAFYLCASTQRGTQYFGPGTRLTVL.